These 5 T cell receptor beta chains came from one sample sequenced in a study of T cells expressing NK-cell markers. TCRdb reworked the 5' RACE reads into one entry per CDR3 protein, no DNA. Here the sample table reports about 260,000 distinct CDR3 sequences. Sequenced material: blood T cells: a sorted CD56 or NKG2C T cell subset, CD4+ or CD8+ T cells, or bulk PBMC T cells (not recorded which). Every receptor here comes from a man aged 18 to 29 in good health.

The chain has TRBV13 and TRBJ2-2; checking the TCRdb D call of TRBD1 is not possible without DNA. The germline CDR1 and CDR2 sequences are PRHDT and FYEKMQ (reference sequence). CDR3 length: 20 amino acids. CDR3 in amino acids: CASSADSGTGETYPTGELFF.

V usage is TRBV4-2 and J usage is TRBJ2-7; absent DNA, TCRdb's TRBD1 call cannot be checked. CDR3 size: 16 residues. The germline gives CDR1 LGHNA, CDR2 YNFKEQ. This CDR3 is CASSQSPGQGEYEQYF.

The J gene is TRBJ2-1, the V gene TRBV21-1; the D gene TCRdb calls, TRBD1, cannot be checked with no DNA. TRBV21-1 is described as a pseudogene. The CDR3 spans 16 residues. CDR3 amino acids: CASSKAQGASYNEQFF.

The V call is TRBV6-1, the J call TRBJ1-1; TCRdb's D call, TRBD1, is unchecked because there is no DNA. The length of the CDR3 is 13 residues. CDR1 is MNHNS, CDR2 SASEGT, per germline. CDR3: CASSGTDDTEAFF.

This chain joins TRBV12-3 or TRBV12-4 and TRBJ2-1; the D gene TCRdb calls, TRBD1, cannot be checked with no DNA. The CDR3 is 12 residues long. This CDR3 is CASRLTVLEQFF.